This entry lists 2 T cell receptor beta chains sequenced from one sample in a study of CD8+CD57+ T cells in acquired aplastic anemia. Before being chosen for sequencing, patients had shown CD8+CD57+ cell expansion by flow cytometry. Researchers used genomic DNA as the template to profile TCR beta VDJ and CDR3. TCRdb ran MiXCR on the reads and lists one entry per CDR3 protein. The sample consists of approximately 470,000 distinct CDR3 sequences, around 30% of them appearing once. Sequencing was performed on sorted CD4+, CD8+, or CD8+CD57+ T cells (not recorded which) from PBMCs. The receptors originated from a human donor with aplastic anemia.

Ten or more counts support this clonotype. The CDR3 loop reads CASSSPGGPQETQYF. The DNA for the CDR3 is TGTGCCAGCAGCTCCCCTGGGGGTCCACAAGAGACCCAGTACTTC. This sequence joins TRBV7-9 and TRBJ2-5; D tentatively fits TRBD1 or TRBD2 (5 bases each). Germline V CDR1 and CDR2: SEHNR, FQNEAQ (reference sequence). The germline V and J ends were trimmed by 4 bases and 2 bases, with 14 bases remaining between them. The CDR3 covers 15 residues.

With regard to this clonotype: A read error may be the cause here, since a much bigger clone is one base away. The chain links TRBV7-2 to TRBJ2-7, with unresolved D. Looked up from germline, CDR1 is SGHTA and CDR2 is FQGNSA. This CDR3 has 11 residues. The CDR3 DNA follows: TGTGCCAGCAGCACTATATACGGGCAGTACTTC. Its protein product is CASSTIYGQYF.